This TCR beta chain appears in the sequencing data of a study of T cells in Graves' hyperthyroidism and ophthalmopathy. The wider study: The blood sample was taken at first diagnosis, before treatment began. Study observations and caveats: Median prediction lead before ophthalmopathy onset was six to eight months with the model.

Stable disease denoted Graves' hyperthyroidism without ophthalmopathy progression within 18 months. Those with hyperthyroidism were 18 to 65 years old, newly diagnosed, and ill for under 2 months. The table lists this clonotype with many counts. Its antigen is undetermined. CDR1 and CDR2 from the germline V gene are SGHTA and FQGNSA. The CDR3 spans 16 residues. The trim removed 1 base at V and 4 bases at J, leaving 6 bases unmatched. Amplification of TCR beta CDR3 regions used RNA as the template. An initial round of RT-PCR targeting the TCR CDR3 relied on the HTBI primer set. From the multiplex PCR reads, TCRdb called clonotypes with MiXCR, one entry per CDR3 protein. The sample holds approximately 640,000 distinct CDR3 sequences, under 20% seen once.

The chain uses TRBV7-2 and TRBJ2-5; 10 bases are a match to TRBD1. The sequenced sample consisted of blood. This sequence was found in a woman aged 25 to 45 with Graves' hyperthyroidism. This CDR3 is CASSLGDRGAGETQYF. DNA for the CDR3: TGTGCCAGCAGCTTAGGGGACAGGGGCGCAGGAGAGACCCAGTACTTC.